The clone carrying this TCR beta chain has just a few counts. Template material for TCR beta VDJ and CDR3 profiling consisted of genomic DNA. In TCRdb, the reads were re-called with MiXCR into one record per CDR3 protein. Of roughly 170,000 distinct CDR3 sequences listed, 48% are singletons. The V gene lost 0 bases and the J gene lost 5 bases, with 21 bases spanning the gap. CDR1 is MGHRA, CDR2 YSYEKL, per germline. The length of the CDR3 is 18 residues. This entry belongs to a study of CD8+CD57+ T cells in acquired aplastic anemia. Whoever was chosen for sequencing had shown CD8+CD57+ cell expansion by flow cytometry.

The chain combines TRBV4-1 with TRBJ2-3, with D perhaps TRBD1 (5 bases). The clonotype originates from a human donor with aplastic anemia. The sequenced sample consisted of sorted CD4+, CD8+, or CD8+CD57+ T cells (not recorded which) from PBMCs. CDR3 nucleotides: TGCGCCAGCAGCCAAGATGGGGCTAGGGGCACCCGCGGAGATACGCAGTATTTT. It translates to CASSQDGARGTRGDTQYF.